These 21 T cell receptor beta chains came from one sample sequenced in a study of shared clonotypes between healthy human individuals. The protocol was immunoSEQ multiplex PCR, while the TCRdb copy is restricted to in-frame clones and leaves out a portion. Here the sample spans about 870,000 clones, 92% being singletons. Only CD45RO-negative cells positively selected for CCR7 counted as naive CD8 cells, so terminally differentiated effector memory CD45RA+ cells were excluded. The sequenced sample consisted of naive CD8+ T cells sorted from blood. Receptors were obtained from a man under 40 in good health.

The rearrangement joins TRBV5-1 to TRBJ1-1; TRBD1 might be the D (5 bases). The germline CDR1 and CDR2 sequences are SGHRS and YFSETQ. Trimming removed 2 bases at V and 1 base at J, with 18 bases between. This CDR3 has 17 residues. CDR3 in amino acids: CASSFKGSHRKNTEAFF. The CDR3 DNA reads as TGCGCCAGCAGCTTTAAGGGGTCCCATCGAAAGAACACTGAAGCTTTCTTT.

The V and J genes are TRBV9 and TRBJ2-1; D unresolved. Germline V gene data show CDR1 as SGDLS and CDR2 as YYNGEE. This CDR3 is built from 15 residues. Trimming removed 4 bases at V and 2 bases at J, with 13 bases between. The CDR3 is CASSPSGLTYNEQFF. CDR3 DNA sequence: TGTGCCAGCAGCCCCTCCGGCCTCACCTACAATGAGCAGTTCTTC. The variable domain in full, completed from reference TRBV9 and TRBJ2-1, reads DSGVTQTPKHLITATGQRVTLRCSPRSGDLSVYWYQQSLDQGLQFLIQYYNGEERAKGNILERFSAQQFPDLHSELNLSSLELGDSALYFCASSPSGLTYNEQFFGPGTRLTVL.

The chain is built from TRBV19 and TRBJ2-2; 10 nucleotides agree with TRBD2. The length of the CDR3 is 16 residues. Germline V gene lookup returns CDR1 LNHDA and CDR2 SQIVND (reference sequence). V lost 8 bases, J lost 1 base, and 7 bases stayed unmatched. The CDR3 spells CASRYLAGVNTGELFF. The CDR3 DNA follows: TGTGCCAGTCGATATCTAGCGGGAGTGAACACCGGGGAGCTGTTTTTT.

The chain is built from TRBV28 and TRBJ1-3; no clear D gene. The CDR3 has 19 amino acids. Trimming took off 4 bases at V and 0 bases at J, with 22 bases between the two ends. Germline CDR1 is MDHEN and CDR2 is SYDVKM. CDR3 amino acids: CASSSPRAGSKSSGNTIYF. CDR3 coding DNA: TGTGCCAGCAGTTCCCCGAGGGCCGGATCCAAAAGCTCTGGAAACACCATATATTTT.

This clone was picked up one time. The chain recombines TRBV11-3 with TRBJ2-3, with 10 bases that match TRBD1. Trimming took 1 base from V and 2 from J; bases not matched to a gene: 3. The CDR3 loop spans 16 amino acids. Germline CDR1 reads SGHNT; CDR2 reads YENEEA. The CDR3 spells CASSLGGQGVTDTQYF. For the CDR3, the DNA is TGTGCCAGCAGCTTAGGCGGACAGGGGGTCACAGATACGCAGTATTTT.

The chain combines TRBV19 with TRBJ1-2, with 7 bases lining up with TRBD1. The CDR3 consists of 14 residues. Per the germline V gene, CDR1 is LNHDA and CDR2 is SQIVND (reference sequence). Trimming took 7 bases from V and 2 from J; bases not matched to a gene: 7. The CDR3 spells CASTRGGQNYGYTF. CDR3 nucleotides: TGTGCCAGTACCCGTGGGGGACAGAACTATGGCTACACCTTC.

The chain has TRBV28 and TRBJ2-7; D remains ambiguous. Trimming removed 1 base from V and 0 bases from J, with 7 bases in between. This CDR3 comprises 14 residues. Germline V gene lookup returns CDR1 MDHEN and CDR2 SYDVKM. CDR3 nucleotides: TGTGCCAGCAGTTTATTAGGGCTCTCCTACGAGCAGTACTTC. It is translated as CASSLLGLSYEQYF.

Only a few counts were recorded for this clone. The genes are TRBV6-1 and TRBJ2-7, with 7 nucleotides matching TRBD2. The CDR3 length is 15 residues. V shed 3 bases and J 4 bases; nucleotides not matched to a gene: 9. Germline V gene lookup returns CDR1 MNHNS and CDR2 SASEGT. Here the CDR3 DNA reads TGTGCCAGCAGTGAGGAGTCGGGAGGTTCGTACGAGCAGTACTTC. Protein: CASSEESGGSYEQYF.

J is TRBJ2-2 and V is TRBV7-9, with 10 bases that match TRBD2. Per the germline V gene, CDR1 is SEHNR and CDR2 is FQNEAQ (reference sequence). V shed 3 bases and J 4 bases; nucleotides not matched to a gene: 5. The CDR3 length is 16 residues. CDR3 DNA sequence: TGTGCCAGCAGCTTCCTGCTAGCGGGAGCCACCGGGGAGCTGTTTTTT. It encodes CASSFLLAGATGELFF.

V usage is TRBV7-2 and J usage is TRBJ2-7; the D is unclear. The CDR3 length is 12 residues. Per the germline V gene, CDR1 is SGHTA and CDR2 is FQGNSA. Between the trimmed V and J ends, which lost 7 bases and 0 bases, there was a span of 7 bases. CDR3 coding DNA: TGTGCCAGCACTTCCAGCTCCTACGAGCAGTACTTC. This codes for CASTSSSYEQYF. The complete variable domain, with remaining parts taken from reference TRBV7-2 and TRBJ2-7, reads GAGVSQSPSNKVTEKGKDVELRCDPISGHTALYWYRQSLGQGLEFLIYFQGNSAPDKSGLPSDRFSAERTGGSVSTLTIQRTQQEDSAVYLCASTSSSYEQYFGPGTRLTVT.

The rearrangement joins TRBV5-1 to TRBJ2-1, with 10 bases lining up with TRBD2. This CDR3 has 15 amino acids. Germline-derived CDR1 and CDR2 are SGHRS and YFSETQ. The J segment lost 8 bases and the V segment lost 0 bases, leaving 5 bases of the junction unmatched. The CDR3 coding sequence is TGCGCCAGCAGCTTGGGCCTAGCGGGAGATCATGAGCAGTTCTTC. This gives the protein CASSLGLAGDHEQFF.

J is TRBJ2-7 and V is TRBV9; D call uncertain. The germline V and J ends were trimmed by 0 bases and 2 bases, with 15 bases remaining between them. The CDR3 contains 16 residues. Germline V lookup: CDR1 SGDLS, CDR2 YYNGEE. CDR3 DNA: TGTGCCAGCAGCGTAGTTCCCTTTGCGGAAACCTACGAGCAGTACTTC. Its translation is CASSVVPFAETYEQYF. Based on the CDR3 plus reference TRBV9 and TRBJ2-7, the full variable domain is DSGVTQTPKHLITATGQRVTLRCSPRSGDLSVYWYQQSLDQGLQFLIQYYNGEERAKGNILERFSAQQFPDLHSELNLSSLELGDSALYFCASSVVPFAETYEQYFGPGTRLTVT.

The genes are TRBV6-1 and TRBJ2-5, with D unclear. Between the trimmed V and J ends, which lost 3 bases and 1 base, there was a span of 9 bases. CDR3 length: 14 amino acids. Per the germline V gene, CDR1 is MNHNS and CDR2 is SASEGT. The DNA for the CDR3 is TGTGCCAGCAGTGAGTACAGATTCCAAGAGACCCAGTACTTC. Protein: CASSEYRFQETQYF.

This clone was observed once. The sample has other DNA sequences that encode this CDR3 too. CDR3 nucleotides: TGTGCCAGCAGTTTTCGGCTAGCTGGGGAGCAGTACTTC. Amino acids: CASSFRLAGEQYF. J is TRBJ2-7 and V is TRBV28, with a possible D match to TRBD2 (5 bases). This CDR3 has 13 residues. Germline CDR1 is MDHEN and CDR2 is SYDVKM. V gave up 3 bases and J gave up 7 bases, with 13 bases separating them.

Notes on this clone: One end of the junction varies from germline; a read error may be responsible. The chain employs TRBV27 and TRBJ2-1; D tentatively reads TRBD1 or TRBD2 (5 bases each). The CDR3 is made up of 15 amino acids. Per germline, CDR1 MNHEY and CDR2 SMNVEV (reference sequence). CDR3 bases: TGTGCCAGCAGCTTATGGGACCCCGGAATCAGTGAGCAGTTCTTC. It specifies CASSLWDPGISEQFF.

The chain links TRBV27 to TRBJ1-2, with 12 nucleotides matching TRBD1. The CDR3 loop spans 18 amino acids. Germline loops: CDR1 MNHEY, CDR2 SMNVEV (reference sequence). V gave up 5 bases and J gave up 4 bases; unmatched junction bases: 14. CDR3 nucleotide sequence: TGTGCCAGCAGTCACCGGGACAGGGGGCTCCGGGGGAGCTATGGCTACACCTTC. It is translated as CASSHRDRGLRGSYGYTF.

This chain uses TRBV5-6 with TRBJ2-7, with D possibly being TRBD1 (6 bases). CDR1 is SGHDT, CDR2 YYEEEE, per germline. There are 14 residues in the CDR3. V shed 3 bases and J shed 2 bases, with 12 bases lying between them. The CDR3 spells CASSYGTFTYEQYF. The CDR3 DNA sequence: TGTGCCAGCAGCTATGGGACATTCACCTACGAGCAGTACTTC.

The rearrangement uses TRBV5-1 and TRBJ2-5; the D gene is possibly TRBD1 (5 bases). The CDR3 covers 15 residues. In germline, CDR1 is SGHRS, CDR2 YFSETQ. Deletions cut 7 bases from V and 1 base from J, with 17 bases between. CDR3 residues: CASGHRQAFQETQYF. The CDR3 DNA reads TGCGCCAGCGGACACAGGCAGGCCTTCCAAGAGACCCAGTACTTC.

The chain links TRBV7-9 to TRBJ2-1, with a weak D call TRBD1 (6 bases). The germline V and J ends were trimmed by 4 bases and 8 bases, with 18 bases remaining between them. The CDR3 consists of 15 residues. Germline V gene data show CDR1 as SEHNR and CDR2 as FQNEAQ (reference sequence). The CDR3 DNA reads as TGTGCCAGCAGCTCCCAGGGTACAGGGATTTATGAGCAGTTCTTC. Translated, it gives CASSSQGTGIYEQFF.

This clone was observed a single time. The V and J genes are TRBV28 and TRBJ2-2; D unclear. This CDR3 contains 14 residues. Trimming removed 6 bases from V and 0 bases from J, with 8 bases in between. Germline V CDR1 and CDR2: MDHEN, SYDVKM. CDR3 loop: CASSAGANTGELFF. The CDR3, as DNA: TGTGCCAGCAGCGCCGGTGCGAACACCGGGGAGCTGTTTTTT.

The chain recombines TRBV4-1 with TRBJ2-7; 9 nucleotides match TRBD2. The CDR3 length is 15 residues. V lost 2 bases and J lost 9; bases outside the gene matches: 11. Germline assignment: CDR1 MGHRA and CDR2 YSYEKL. The CDR3 nucleotides read TGCGCCAGCAGCCAATCGTTAGCGGGAGCACTTTGGCAGTACTTC. Amino acid sequence: CASSQSLAGALWQYF.